This TCR beta chain was found in a study of T cell responses to AZD1222 COVID-19 vaccine. This CDR3 spans 14 amino acids. Trimming pared 4 bases from V and 4 bases from J, leaving 11 bases between. The germline CDR1 and CDR2 sequences are MDHEN and SYDVKM. TCRdb's copy holds only in-frame clones and misses some; the assay was immunoSEQ multiplex PCR. The top ten clones hold 5.5% to 8% of a sample with 150,000 to 190,000 clones, roughly nine tenths of them seen once. Material: peripheral blood, obtained after recovery from COVID-19. The TCR originated in an adult who had recovered from COVID-19. The chain recombines TRBV28 with TRBJ1-3; D is unclear. CDR3 sequence (DNA): TGTGCCAGCAGTTCGGAGGGAGAGGGAAACACCATATATTTT. It codes for CASSSEGEGNTIYF.